This T cell receptor beta chain was retrieved from a study of T cells in Graves' hyperthyroidism and ophthalmopathy. TCR beta CDR3 regions were amplified from RNA transcripts. The HTBI set primed first-round TCR CDR3 RT-PCR. TCRdb ran MiXCR on the multiplex PCR reads and lists one entry per CDR3 protein. The sample lists 330,000 or so distinct CDR3 sequences, 15% to 20% occurring once. The CDR3 has 13 amino acids. V was trimmed by 5 bases and J by 6 bases, leaving 14 bases between them. Germline assignment: CDR1 MNHEY and CDR2 SMNVEV (reference sequence). This clonotype was observed at least ten times.

Sequencing was performed on blood. The chain is built from TRBV27 and TRBJ2-7, with D perhaps matching TRBD1 (5 bases). The source is a middle-aged woman with Graves' ophthalmopathy. The CDR3 coding sequence is TGTGCCAGCAGTCCCTCCAGGGTTGGCGAGCAGTACTTC. Amino acids: CASSPSRVGEQYF.